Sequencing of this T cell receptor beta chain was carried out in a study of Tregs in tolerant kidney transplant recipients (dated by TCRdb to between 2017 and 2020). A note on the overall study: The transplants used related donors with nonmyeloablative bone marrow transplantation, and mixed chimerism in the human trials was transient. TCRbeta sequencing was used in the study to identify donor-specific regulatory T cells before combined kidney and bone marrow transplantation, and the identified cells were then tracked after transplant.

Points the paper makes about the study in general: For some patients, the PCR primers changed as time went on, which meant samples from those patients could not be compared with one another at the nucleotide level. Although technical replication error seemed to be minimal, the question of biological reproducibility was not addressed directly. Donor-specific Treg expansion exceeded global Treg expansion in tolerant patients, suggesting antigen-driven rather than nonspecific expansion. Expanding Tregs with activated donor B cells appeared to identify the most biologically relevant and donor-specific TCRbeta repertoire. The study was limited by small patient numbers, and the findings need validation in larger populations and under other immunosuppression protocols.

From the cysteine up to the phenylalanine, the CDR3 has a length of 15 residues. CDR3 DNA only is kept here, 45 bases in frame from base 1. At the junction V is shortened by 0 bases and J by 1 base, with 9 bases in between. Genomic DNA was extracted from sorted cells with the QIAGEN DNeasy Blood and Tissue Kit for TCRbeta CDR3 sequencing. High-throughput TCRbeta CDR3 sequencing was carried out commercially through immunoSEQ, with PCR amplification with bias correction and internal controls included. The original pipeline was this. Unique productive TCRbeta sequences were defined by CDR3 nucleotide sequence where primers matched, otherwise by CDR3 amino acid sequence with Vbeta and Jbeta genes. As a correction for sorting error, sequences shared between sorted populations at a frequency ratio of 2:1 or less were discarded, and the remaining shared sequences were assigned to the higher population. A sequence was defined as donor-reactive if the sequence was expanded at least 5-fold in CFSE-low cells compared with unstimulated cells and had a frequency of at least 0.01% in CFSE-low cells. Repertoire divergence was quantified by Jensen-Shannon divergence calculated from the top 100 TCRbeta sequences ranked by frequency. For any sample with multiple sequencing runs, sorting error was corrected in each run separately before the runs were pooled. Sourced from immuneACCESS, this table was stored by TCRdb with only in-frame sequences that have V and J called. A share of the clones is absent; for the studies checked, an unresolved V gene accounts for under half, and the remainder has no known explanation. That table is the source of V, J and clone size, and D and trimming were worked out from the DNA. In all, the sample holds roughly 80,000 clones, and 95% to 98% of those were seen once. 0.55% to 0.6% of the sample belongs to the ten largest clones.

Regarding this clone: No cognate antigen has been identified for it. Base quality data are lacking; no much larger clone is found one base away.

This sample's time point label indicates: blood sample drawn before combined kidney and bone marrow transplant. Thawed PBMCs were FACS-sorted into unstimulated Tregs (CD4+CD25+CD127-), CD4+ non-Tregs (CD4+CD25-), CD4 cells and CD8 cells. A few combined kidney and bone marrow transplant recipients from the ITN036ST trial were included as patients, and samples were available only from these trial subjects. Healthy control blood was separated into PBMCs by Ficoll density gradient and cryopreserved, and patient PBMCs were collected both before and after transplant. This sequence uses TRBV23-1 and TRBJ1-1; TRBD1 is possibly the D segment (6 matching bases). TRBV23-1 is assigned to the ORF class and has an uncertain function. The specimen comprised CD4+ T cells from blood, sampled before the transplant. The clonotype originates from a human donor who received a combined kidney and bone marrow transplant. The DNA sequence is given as TGCGCCAGCAGTCAATCCCTGACAGGGAACACTGAAGCTTTCTTT. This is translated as CASSQSLTGNTEAFF.